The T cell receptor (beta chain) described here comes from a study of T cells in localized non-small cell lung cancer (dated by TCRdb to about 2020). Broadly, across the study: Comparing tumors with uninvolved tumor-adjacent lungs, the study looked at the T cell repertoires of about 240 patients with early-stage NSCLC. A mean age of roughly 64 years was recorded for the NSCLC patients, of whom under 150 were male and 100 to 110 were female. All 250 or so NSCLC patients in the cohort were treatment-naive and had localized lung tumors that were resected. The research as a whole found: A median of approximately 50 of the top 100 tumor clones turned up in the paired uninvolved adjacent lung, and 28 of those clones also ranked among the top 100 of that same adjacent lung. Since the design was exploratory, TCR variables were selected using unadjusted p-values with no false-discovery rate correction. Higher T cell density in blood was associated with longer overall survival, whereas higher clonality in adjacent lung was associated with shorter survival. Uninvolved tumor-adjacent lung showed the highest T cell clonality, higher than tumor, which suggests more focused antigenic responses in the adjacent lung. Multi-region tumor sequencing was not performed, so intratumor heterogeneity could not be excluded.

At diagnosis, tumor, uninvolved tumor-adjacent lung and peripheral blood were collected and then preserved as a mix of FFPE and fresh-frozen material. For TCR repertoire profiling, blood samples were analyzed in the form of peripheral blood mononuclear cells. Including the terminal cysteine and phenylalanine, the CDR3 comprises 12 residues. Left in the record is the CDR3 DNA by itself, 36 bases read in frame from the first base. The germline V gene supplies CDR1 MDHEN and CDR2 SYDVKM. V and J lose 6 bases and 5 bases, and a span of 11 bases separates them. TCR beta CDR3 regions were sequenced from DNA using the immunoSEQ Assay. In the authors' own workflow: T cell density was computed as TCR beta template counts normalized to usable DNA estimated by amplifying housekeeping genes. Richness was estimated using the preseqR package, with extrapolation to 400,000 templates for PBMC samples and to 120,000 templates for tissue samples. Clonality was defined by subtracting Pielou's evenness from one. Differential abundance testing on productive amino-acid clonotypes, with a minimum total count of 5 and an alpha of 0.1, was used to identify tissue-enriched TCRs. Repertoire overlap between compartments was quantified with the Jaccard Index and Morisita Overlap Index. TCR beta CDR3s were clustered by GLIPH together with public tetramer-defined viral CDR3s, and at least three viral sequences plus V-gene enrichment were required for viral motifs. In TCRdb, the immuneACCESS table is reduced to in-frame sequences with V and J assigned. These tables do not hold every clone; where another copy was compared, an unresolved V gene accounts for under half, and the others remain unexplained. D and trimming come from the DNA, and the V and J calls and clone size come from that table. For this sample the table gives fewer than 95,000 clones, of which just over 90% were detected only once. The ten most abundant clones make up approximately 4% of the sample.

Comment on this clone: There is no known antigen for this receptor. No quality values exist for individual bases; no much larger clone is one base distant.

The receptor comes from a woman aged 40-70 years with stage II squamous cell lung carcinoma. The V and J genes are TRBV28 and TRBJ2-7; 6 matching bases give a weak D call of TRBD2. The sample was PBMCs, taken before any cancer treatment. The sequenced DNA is TGTGCCAGCAGCCCCGGAGGGGACGAGCAGTACTTC. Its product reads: CASSPGGDEQYF.